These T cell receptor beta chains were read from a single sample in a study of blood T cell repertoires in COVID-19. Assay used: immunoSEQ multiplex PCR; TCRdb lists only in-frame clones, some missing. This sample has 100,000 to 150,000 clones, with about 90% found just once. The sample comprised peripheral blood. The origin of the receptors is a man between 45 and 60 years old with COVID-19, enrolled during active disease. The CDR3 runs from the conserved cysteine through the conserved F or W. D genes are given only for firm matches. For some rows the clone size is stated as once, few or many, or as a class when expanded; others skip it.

TGTGCCATCAGCAACGGACAGGGGGATGGCTACACCTTC,CAISNGQGDGYTF,NA,TRBD1,TRBJ1-2,TRBV10-3
TGTGCCAGCAGTGAGGACTATAGCTCCTACAATGAGCAGTTCTTC,CASSEDYSSYNEQFF,NA,NA,TRBJ2-1,TRBV2
TGCGCCAGCAGTCCCTCGACAGGCTCAAGCTCCTACGAGCAGTACTTC,CASSPSTGSSSYEQYF,NA,NA,TRBJ2-7,TRBV10-1
TGTGCCAGTAGTAAGACAGGTACCGGCTCCGAGACCCAGTACTTC,CASSKTGTGSETQYF,NA,NA,TRBJ2-5,TRBV19
TGTGCCAGCAGTTCACCCGGGACTAGCGGGAAGACTTGGGAGCAGTACTTC,CASSSPGTSGKTWEQYF,NA,TRBD2,TRBJ2-7,TRBV6-2/TRBV6-3
TGCGCCAGCAGTGGCAACAGGGATGAAGCTTTCTTT,CASSGNRDEAFF,NA,NA,TRBJ1-1,TRBV10-2
TGCGCCAGCAGCTATAACAGCCACCACTATGGCTACACCTTC,CASSYNSHHYGYTF,NA,NA,TRBJ1-2,TRBV5-1
TGTGCCACCAGTGATCCCGGGACAGGCTATGGCTACACCTTC,CATSDPGTGYGYTF,NA,TRBD1,TRBJ1-2,TRBV24-1
TGTGCCAGCAGCCTACAGTACACAGATACGCAGTATTTT,CASSLQYTDTQYF,NA,NA,TRBJ2-3,TRBV7-2
TGTGCCAGCGATTCTATGGGACTAGCGGGGAGGGAAGCCCAGTACTTC,CASDSMGLAGREAQYF,NA,TRBD2,TRBJ2-4,TRBV5-8
TGCGCCAGCAGCCCGACAGGATTGAACACTGAAGCTTTCTTT,CASSPTGLNTEAFF,NA,NA,TRBJ1-1,TRBV4-3
TGTGCCAGCAGCGTAACTCCCGGCACTAGCGGGAGTTACAATGAGCAGTTCTTC,CASSVTPGTSGSYNEQFF,NA,TRBD2,TRBJ2-1,TRBV2
TGCGCCAGCAGCCAATTATCAGGTAACACTGAAGCTTTCTTT,CASSQLSGNTEAFF,NA,NA,TRBJ1-1,TRBV5-1
TGTGCCAGTAGTATAGGCGGTCTGCAAGAGACCCAGTACTTC,CASSIGGLQETQYF,NA,NA,TRBJ2-5,TRBV19
TGTGCCTGGAGTTTCCCTCCCAGGGGGATTACCAAAAACATTCAGTACTTC,CAWSFPPRGITKNIQYF,once,TRBD1,TRBJ2-4,TRBV30
TGCAGCGTTGAAGGAACAGGGGGCAGTAAGGACTACGAGCAGTACTTC,CSVEGTGGSKDYEQYF,NA,TRBD1,TRBJ2-7,TRBV29-1